This T cell receptor (beta chain) was documented in a study of T cell repertoires in cytomegalovirus infection. Study background: Peptides in the study included HLA-C-restricted and HLA-B-restricted CMV epitopes. It was the public TCR beta signatures that indicated both CMV infection and matching HLA type. General study findings and limits: HLA-C-restricted CMV-specific TCR beta clonotypes were dominant in the ex vivo response.

From the reads, TCRdb called clonotypes with MiXCR, one entry per CDR3 protein. The sample lists approximately 730,000 distinct CDR3 sequences; about 30% were seen once. The J segment lost 7 bases and the V segment lost 5 bases, leaving 11 bases of the junction unmatched. Germline lookup yields CDR1 SGHAT and CDR2 FQNNGV. This CDR3 comprises 15 residues. For this clonotype: No antigen is known for it.

The chain has TRBV11-2 and TRBJ1-3; 7 bases line up with TRBD1. This specimen was cultured PBMCs, taken from culture after CMV antigen stimulation. This TCR came from a human donor in good health (CMV status not recorded). Some clones in this sample may be carry-over from other donors' samples. The DNA of the CDR3 is TGTGCCAGCAGCCCACACAGGGGCCTCCGGAACACCATATATTTT. Its protein is CASSPHRGLRNTIYF.